The 18 T cell receptor beta chains below were found in one sample sequenced in a study of cytomegalovirus exposure and HLA in healthy donors. PCR involved 60 Vbeta and 13 Jbeta primers. Data came from immunoSEQ multiplex PCR; TCRdb stores just in-frame clones and leaves some out. In the table there are about 97,000 clones, about 81% of which are singletons. The sequenced sample consisted of PBMCs. These receptors were taken from a man aged 50-59 years in good health and CMV-seronegative.

The chain employs TRBV28 and TRBJ2-7; D might be TRBD1 (5 bases). V was clipped by 7 bases and J by 1 base, with 17 bases between them. This CDR3 spans 15 amino acids. Germline CDR1 is MDHEN and CDR2 is SYDVKM. DNA for the CDR3: TGTGCCAGCACCTCGACTCTGGACAAGTCCTACGAGCAGTACTTC. Translated: CASTSTLDKSYEQYF.

Here the CDR3 DNA reads TGCGCCAGCAGCCAAACCGGGGGACTAGCATCTGAGCAGTTCTTC. It yields the protein CASSQTGGLASEQFF. The rearrangement uses TRBV5-1 and TRBJ2-1, with 9 bases that match TRBD2. With 4 bases clipped from V and 9 bases from J, the junction kept 11 bases outside the gene matches. The CDR3 runs to 15 residues. Germline CDR1 is SGHRS and CDR2 is YFSETQ. Full variable domain (missing parts from reference TRBV5-1 and TRBJ2-1): KAGVTQTPRYLIKTRGQQVTLSCSPISGHRSVSWYQQTPGQGLQFLFEYFSETQRNKGNFPGRFSGRQFSNSRSEMNVSTLELGDSALYLCASSQTGGLASEQFFGPGTRLTVL.

This chain connects TRBV7-2 to TRBJ1-5, with 10 bases lining up with TRBD1. Germline assignment: CDR1 SGHTA and CDR2 FQGNSA. The CDR3 has 15 residues. J lost 6 bases, V lost 4 bases, and 6 bases had no gene match. CDR3 nucleotides: TGTGCCAGCAGCTACGACAGGGGGCGAGGTCAGCCCCAGCATTTT. Its translation: CASSYDRGRGQPQHF.

This clone was detected a few times. V is TRBV6-1 and J is TRBJ1-5, with D perhaps matching TRBD1 (5 bases). This CDR3 spans 15 amino acids. Looked up from germline, CDR1 is MNHNS and CDR2 is SASEGT. V lost 5 bases, J lost 5 bases, and 16 bases lay in between. CDR3 residues: CASSSRGGGDQPQHF. CDR3 coding DNA: TGTGCCAGCAGTTCCCGCGGAGGAGGGGATCAGCCCCAGCATTTT.

This clone was observed a handful of times. The V gene is TRBV29-1, the J gene TRBJ1-1; a weak D match, TRBD1 (5 bases). This CDR3 is 12 amino acids long. CDR1 is SQVTM and CDR2 is ANQGSEA in the germline V gene. V was shortened by 4 bases and J by 7 bases, with 13 bases between the two germline ends. CDR3 residues: CSVVPRDHEAFF. The CDR3 nucleotides are TGCAGCGTTGTTCCCAGGGATCATGAAGCTTTCTTT.

In this sample, this clone turned up once. The chain combines TRBV28 with TRBJ2-7; 7 bases line up with TRBD1. Per germline, CDR1 MDHEN and CDR2 SYDVKM. V shed 6 bases and J 3 bases; nucleotides not matched to a gene: 8. This CDR3 has 14 residues. The CDR3 bases are TGTGCCAGCAGCGACGGGACAGCCTTCTACGAGCAGTACTTC. Amino acids: CASSDGTAFYEQYF.

The rearrangement links TRBV14 to TRBJ2-7, with D perhaps matching TRBD2 (6 bases). The CDR3 is 13 residues long. The germline V gene has CDR1 SGHDN and CDR2 FVKESK. With 1 base removed from V and 2 bases from J, the gap between germline ends came to 6 bases. The CDR3 nucleotides are TGTGCCAGCAGCCAAGGGGGGGCCTACGAGCAGTACTTC. Protein: CASSQGGAYEQYF.

This chain links TRBV18 with TRBJ1-1; 8 bases agree with TRBD1. Losses at the gene ends were 2 bases for V and 1 base for J; bases not matched to a gene: 6. This CDR3 spans 16 amino acids. CDR1 is KGHSH and CDR2 is LQKENI in the germline V gene. The CDR3 DNA follows: TGTGCCAGCTCACCAGGACAGGGCAGTGCGAACACTGAAGCTTTCTTT. Translation gives CASSPGQGSANTEAFF.

The chain has TRBV19 and TRBJ2-3; TRBD2 is a possible D gene (6 bases). Per the germline V gene, CDR1 is LNHDA and CDR2 is SQIVND (reference sequence). Trimming left V 7 bases short and J 0 bases short, with 23 bases between. CDR3 length: 18 amino acids. The CDR3 DNA sequence: TGTGCCAGTATTGGGAGGACTCTAGCGACGTCTAGCACAGATACGCAGTATTTT. Translated, it gives CASIGRTLATSSTDTQYF.

This clone turned up a few times. J is TRBJ2-1 and V is TRBV7-3; 8 nucleotides line up with TRBD2. V shed 1 base, J shed 7 bases, and the junction held 9 bases outside the gene matches. Germline-derived CDR1 and CDR2 are SGHTA and FQGTGA. This CDR3 contains 16 residues. The CDR3 spells CASSLNPGGRGNEQFF. Written as DNA, the CDR3 is TGTGCCAGCAGCTTAAATCCGGGAGGGCGAGGGAATGAGCAGTTCTTC.

The chain carries TRBV28 and TRBJ2-7; weak D call: TRBD2 (6 bases). CDR1 and CDR2 (germline): MDHEN, SYDVKM. The ends were cut back, 3 bases at V and 4 bases at J, with 16 bases in the middle. CDR3 length equals 15 residues. CDR3 amino acids: CASSFADSRGYEQYF. In DNA, the CDR3 is TGTGCCAGCAGTTTTGCGGACTCCCGGGGGTACGAGCAGTACTTC.

DNA of the CDR3: TGTGCCAGCAGCTTCCGGGCCGGGACAGGGGGAGAAAAACTGTTTTTT. It yields the protein CASSFRAGTGGEKLFF. The chain combines TRBV7-2 with TRBJ1-4; the match to TRBD1 covers 11 bases. Germline trimming cut 3 bases from V and 8 bases from J; bases unmatched to any gene: 8. Germline V gives CDR1 SGHTA, CDR2 FQGNSA. The CDR3 consists of 16 residues.

V and J are TRBV30 and TRBJ2-2; the match to TRBD1 covers 8 bases. CDR1 and CDR2 from the germline V gene are GTSNPN and SVGIG (reference sequence). The trim removed 0 bases at V and 3 bases at J, leaving 3 bases unmatched. The CDR3 is 15 amino acids. CDR3 DNA: TGTGCCTGGAGTGTCGGACAGGGCCACACCGGGGAGCTGTTTTTT. As protein: CAWSVGQGHTGELFF. The entire variable domain, with the rest obtained from reference TRBV30 and TRBJ2-2, is as follows: SQTIHQWPATLVQPVGSPLSLECTVEGTSNPNLYWYRQAAGRGLQLLFYSVGIGQISSEVPQNLSASRPQDRQFILSSKKLLLSDSGFYLCAWSVGQGHTGELFFGEGSRLTVL.

The chain recombines TRBV6-5 with TRBJ1-3; D is perhaps TRBD1 (6 bases). V shed 5 bases and J shed 4 bases, with 15 bases lying between them. This CDR3 comprises 15 residues. The germline gives CDR1 MNHEY, CDR2 SVGAGI. The CDR3 is CASSRLTGTGNTIYF. Written as DNA, the CDR3 is TGTGCCAGCAGTCGACTTACAGGGACCGGAAACACCATATATTTT.

The chain couples TRBV2 to TRBJ2-3; 8 nucleotides align to TRBD1. The trim removed 5 bases at V and 3 bases at J, leaving 4 bases unmatched. The CDR3 totals 14 residues. Germline values: CDR1 SNHLY, CDR2 FYNNEI. The chain's CDR3 is CASSRTGKTDTQYF. The CDR3 region has the DNA TGTGCCAGCAGTCGGACAGGGAAAACAGATACGCAGTATTTT.

This rearrangement joins TRBV25-1 to TRBJ2-5, with 14 nucleotides matching TRBD2. This CDR3 comprises 15 residues. The trim removed 4 bases at V and 5 bases at J, leaving 3 bases unmatched. The germline CDR1 and CDR2 sequences are MGHDK and SYGVNS. The CDR3 sequence is CASSAGLAGAETQYF. The CDR3 DNA reads TGTGCCAGCAGTGCGGGACTAGCGGGAGCTGAGACCCAGTACTTC.

The V gene is TRBV19, the J gene TRBJ1-1, with 8 positions matching TRBD1. The CDR3 covers 19 residues. Looked up from germline, CDR1 is LNHDA and CDR2 is SQIVND (reference sequence). The V gene end was trimmed by 6 bases and the J gene end by 0 bases; junction bases not matched to a gene: 18. In nucleotides, the CDR3 is TGTGCCAGTAGGAACCTGGGACAGGCGAACATCGGGATGAACACTGAAGCTTTCTTT. This translates into CASRNLGQANIGMNTEAFF.

The V call is TRBV5-1, the J call TRBJ2-3; perhaps TRBD2 as D (5 bases). Germline V gene lookup returns CDR1 SGHRS and CDR2 YFSETQ. The V gene lost 6 bases and the J gene lost 0 bases, with 17 bases spanning the gap. This CDR3 comprises 16 residues. The CDR3 spells CASKDERSRSTDTQYF. CDR3 DNA sequence: TGCGCCAGCAAGGACGAGCGGAGTAGAAGCACAGATACGCAGTATTTT.